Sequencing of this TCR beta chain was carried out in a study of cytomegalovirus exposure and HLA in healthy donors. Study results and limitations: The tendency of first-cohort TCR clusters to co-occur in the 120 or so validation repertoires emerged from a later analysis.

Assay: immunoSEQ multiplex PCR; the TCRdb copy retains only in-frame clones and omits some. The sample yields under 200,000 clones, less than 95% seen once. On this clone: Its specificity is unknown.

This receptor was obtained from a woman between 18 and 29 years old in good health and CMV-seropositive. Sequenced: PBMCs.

The CDR3 loop reads CASSSGGTSGSTDTQYF. The DNA of the CDR3 is TGTGCCAGCAGTTCCGGCGGGACTAGCGGGTCCACAGATACGCAGTATTTT. The V gene is TRBV27, the J gene TRBJ2-3; 12 nucleotides align to TRBD2. This CDR3 spans 17 amino acids. Germline values: CDR1 MNHEY, CDR2 SMNVEV (reference sequence). V lost 4 bases, J lost 2 bases, and 7 bases stayed unmatched.